These T cell receptor beta chains were read from a single sample in a study of regulatory T cells in long-lasting Graves disease. MiXCR, applied by TCRdb to the multiplex PCR reads, yields one record per CDR3 protein. The table includes about 540,000 distinct CDR3 sequences, approximately 13% detected once. This sample was shared with a second study, whose subject was T cells in Graves' hyperthyroidism and ophthalmopathy.

Sample: peripheral blood mononuclear cells (PBMCs), taken at new diagnosis, from a patient treated with antithyroid drugs. The receptor set was obtained from a man younger than 40 with Graves disease. CDR3s include the opening cysteine and the closing phenylalanine or tryptophan. The order of the fields is clone size, V gene, D gene, J gene, CDR3 protein, CDR3 DNA. A D gene is named only where the DNA matches it firmly. The size field is filled for only some rows; it gives once, few, many or a size class.

>many|TRBV29-1|-|TRBJ1-2
CSVVGGHTRGGYTF
TGCAGCGTTGTCGGGGGCCACACCAGGGGAGGCTACACCTTC
>few|TRBV14|-|TRBJ2-1
CASSQGWPYNEQFF
TGTGCCAGCAGCCAAGGGTGGCCCTACAATGAGCAGTTCTTC
>many|TRBV2|TRBD1|TRBJ1-1
CASNLDRLNTEAFF
TGTGCCAGCAATCTGGACAGGTTGAACACTGAAGCTTTCTTT
>many|TRBV20-1|-|TRBJ1-2
CSADSSGTNYGYTF
TGCAGTGCTGATTCCTCAGGAACTAACTATGGCTACACCTTC
>many|TRBV18|-|TRBJ1-4
CASSPEWGPGEKLFF
TGTGCCAGCTCACCAGAGTGGGGGCCCGGCGAAAAACTGTTTTTT
>-|TRBV6-1|-|TRBJ1-6
CASRQGFDNSPLHF
TGTGCCAGCAGACAGGGATTTGATAATTCACCCCTCCACTTT
>few|TRBV7-9|TRBD2|TRBJ2-3
CASSDLGGVRDTQYF
TGTGCCAGCAGCGATCTGGGAGGGGTGAGGGATACGCAGTATTTT
>-|TRBV4-1|-|TRBJ2-1
CASSRGRFSYNEQFF
TGCGCCAGCAGCCGGGGGAGGTTCTCCTACAATGAGCAGTTCTTC
>many|TRBV24-1|-|TRBJ2-2
CATSAGNTGELFF
TGTGCCACCAGTGCGGGCAACACCGGGGAGCTGTTTTTT
>-|TRBV29-1|TRBD1|TRBJ2-7
CSVEDGGTGGLGSSYEQYF
TGCAGCGTTGAAGATGGGGGGACAGGGGGATTGGGAAGCTCCTACGAGCAGTACTTC
>few|TRBV20-1|TRBD1|TRBJ2-3
CSAEGTGSTDTQYF
TGCAGTGCCGAGGGGACAGGTAGCACAGATACGCAGTATTTT
>few|TRBV6-1|-|TRBJ2-7
CASSETWAHSYEQYF
TGTGCCAGCAGCGAGACATGGGCCCATTCCTACGAGCAGTACTTC
>many|TRBV12-3/TRBV12-4|TRBD2|TRBJ2-1
CASYLAREGWNEQFF
TGTGCCAGCTATCTGGCCCGGGAGGGGTGGAATGAGCAGTTCTTC